The following is a TCR beta chain sequence with its context. The data stem from a study of blood T cell repertoires in COVID-19. Source study methods: Nucleated cell counts were estimated from reference gene primer amplification. Generated by immunoSEQ multiplex PCR, the TCRdb table keeps only in-frame clones and is missing some. Clone size and V and J calls were adopted from that table, with D and trimming inferred from the DNA. The table includes 150,000 to 200,000 clones, 65% to 85% detected once. V gave up 0 bases and J gave up 3 bases, with 18 bases separating them. This CDR3 spans 18 amino acids. In germline, CDR1 is LNHNV, CDR2 YYDKDF (reference sequence).

V usage is TRBV15 and J usage is TRBJ1-5; a possible D gene is TRBD1 (6 bases). The source is a man aged 60-69 years with active or convalescent COVID-19. Sequenced input: peripheral blood. The CDR3 nucleotides read TGTGCCACCAGCAGAGATTCTGAGGCAGGGGCCTTCAATCAGCCCCAGCATTTT. Amino acid sequence: CATSRDSEAGAFNQPQHF.